These 22 T cell receptor beta chains were sequenced from one sample in a study of T cell responses to AZD1222 COVID-19 vaccine (dated by TCRdb to the early 2020s). The library was built by means of the immunoSEQ multiplex PCR assay. TCRdb took over this immuneACCESS table, retaining in-frame rearrangements with V and J assigned. Such tables are incomplete; in checked studies, under half of the missing clones stem from an unresolved V gene, and the remainder is unexplained. Present in this sample are around 59,000 clones, roughly 89% of which were seen just once. Approximately 6.1% of the sample belongs to the ten largest clones. The time point label on this specimen signifies: about 28 days (+/-7) after the second vaccine dose. Specimen: peripheral blood, collected 28 days after the second AZD1222 dose. These receptors were taken from an adult who received the AZD1222 COVID-19 vaccine.

The V call is TRBV27, the J call TRBJ2-5; 9 bases align to TRBD1. Germline values: CDR1 MNHEY, CDR2 SMNVEV (reference sequence). Germline trimming cut 5 bases from V and 7 bases from J; bases unmatched to any gene: 5. The CDR3 is 13 residues long. The CDR3 bases are TGTGCCAGCAGTCACAGGGGGCAGGGGACCCAGTACTTC. This translates into CASSHRGQGTQYF.

This chain uses TRBV5-6 with TRBJ2-7; 8 nucleotides align to TRBD1. The ends lost 4 bases at V and 5 bases at J; junction bases unmatched: 11. In germline, CDR1 is SGHDT, CDR2 YYEEEE. The CDR3 consists of 15 residues. CDR3 nucleotide sequence: TGTGCCAGCAGCCCTGACAGGGGAAGGGCAAACGAGCAGTACTTC. Translation: CASSPDRGRANEQYF.

The rearrangement uses TRBV7-6 and TRBJ2-7; 10 nucleotides match TRBD1. Unmatched junction bases numbered 6, after V lost 2 bases and J lost 5 bases. Germline V gene data show CDR1 as SGHVS and CDR2 as FNYEAQ. The CDR3 loop spans 15 amino acids. The CDR3 reads CASSLSGQGSDEQYF. The CDR3 DNA reads TGTGCCAGCAGCTTATCGGGACAGGGGTCCGACGAGCAGTACTTC.

CDR3 residues: CASSEAYEQYF. CDR3 coding DNA: TGTGCCAGCAGTGAAGCCTACGAGCAGTACTTC. The chain carries TRBV6-1 and TRBJ2-7, with D uncertain. Trimming cost V 0 bases and J 3 bases, with 0 bases left between them. CDR3 length: 11 amino acids. Germline assignment: CDR1 MNHNS and CDR2 SASEGT.

The chain carries TRBV7-2 and TRBJ2-7; D not resolved. Trimming removed 5 bases at V and 7 bases at J, with 12 bases between. The germline V gene encodes CDR1 SGHTA and CDR2 FQGNSA. CDR3 length: 12 residues. For the CDR3, the DNA is TGTGCCAGCAGCGCAGCCTCCGCGGAGCAGTACTTC. This gives the protein CASSAASAEQYF.

The chain carries TRBV30 and TRBJ2-7; a possible D gene is TRBD1 (7 bases). The length of the CDR3 is 13 residues. CDR1 is GTSNPN, CDR2 SVGIG, per germline (reference sequence). The V end was cut by 1 base, the J end by 5 bases, with 12 bases between. The CDR3 bases are TGTGCCTGGAGTGGACAGGGAGGCCACGAGCAGTACTTC. It is translated as CAWSGQGGHEQYF.

The chain has TRBV2 and TRBJ2-3; no clear D. The germline V and J ends were trimmed by 6 bases and 0 bases, with 10 bases remaining between them. Germline V gene lookup returns CDR1 SNHLY and CDR2 FYNNEI. The CDR3 sequence is 14 residues long. The CDR3 coding sequence is TGTGCCAGCAGCTCTGGTGAGAGCACAGATACGCAGTATTTT. Translating it yields CASSSGESTDTQYF.

V is TRBV19 and J is TRBJ2-4, with 8 bases fitting TRBD1. With V trimmed by 5 bases and J by 3 bases, 12 bases remained unmatched. The CDR3 runs 17 residues. Germline V CDR1 and CDR2: LNHDA, SQIVND (reference sequence). The CDR3 here is CASSAQQGEWGKNIQYF. The CDR3 DNA reads TGTGCCAGTAGTGCTCAACAGGGGGAATGGGGCAAAAACATTCAGTACTTC.

The chain employs TRBV11-2 and TRBJ2-3; the match to TRBD2 covers 7 bases. The CDR3 length is 15 residues. V dropped 4 bases and J dropped 2; count of bases not matched to a gene: 6. Germline CDR1 reads SGHAT; CDR2 reads FQNNGV. The CDR3 loop reads CASSSPAGNTDTQYF. The CDR3 DNA reads TGTGCCAGCAGCTCGCCAGCGGGAAACACAGATACGCAGTATTTT.

The chain has TRBV9 and TRBJ1-2; the D gene is possibly TRBD1 (5 bases). Germline CDR1 is SGDLS and CDR2 is YYNGEE. CDR3 length: 16 amino acids. V was clipped by 0 bases and J by 0 bases, with 12 bases between them. CDR3 in amino acids: CASSVGERGANYGYTF. The CDR3 bases are TGTGCCAGCAGCGTAGGGGAACGGGGGGCTAACTATGGCTACACCTTC.

V gene TRBV10-3 combines with J gene TRBJ2-7; 11 nucleotides match TRBD1. Germline loops: CDR1 ENHRY, CDR2 SYGVKD. The CDR3 spans 14 residues. J was trimmed by 4 bases and V by 6 bases; bases with no gene match: 5. CDR3 coding DNA: TGTGCCATCAGCGTGGGACAGGGGGTTTACGAGCAGTACTTC. The encoded protein is CAISVGQGVYEQYF.

The rearrangement joins TRBV15 to TRBJ1-5; a weak D match, TRBD1 (5 bases). With 5 bases removed from V and 3 bases from J, the gap between germline ends came to 8 bases. Germline CDR1 is LNHNV and CDR2 is YYDKDF (reference sequence). The CDR3 has 13 amino acids. CDR3 amino acids: CATSGAYNQPQHF. In nucleotides, the CDR3 is TGTGCCACCAGCGGGGCCTACAATCAGCCCCAGCATTTT.

The V call is TRBV3-1 (or the pseudogene TRBV3-2), the J call TRBJ2-7; no definite D call. V was clipped by 4 bases and J by 6 bases, with 19 bases between them. The CDR3 totals 15 residues. Germline V gene sequence: CDR1 LGHDT, CDR2 YNNKEL (reference sequence). CDR3: CASSLHPSVPREQYF. CDR3 in DNA: TGTGCCAGCAGCCTGCACCCCAGTGTACCTCGCGAGCAGTACTTC.

The rearrangement uses TRBV4-3 and TRBJ1-6, with TRBD1 as a possible D gene (5 bases). The CDR3 length is 15 residues. Looked up from germline, CDR1 is LGHNA and CDR2 is YSLEER. The V end was cut by 1 base, the J end by 9 bases, with 13 bases between. The CDR3 loop reads CASSQVPGLGSPLHF. CDR3 DNA: TGCGCCAGCAGCCAAGTGCCAGGGCTGGGTTCACCCCTCCACTTT.

J is TRBJ2-7 and V is TRBV10-1; 8 bases line up with TRBD1. The CDR3 runs to 14 residues. With V trimmed by 5 bases and J by 1 base, 4 bases remained unmatched. The V gene's germline CDR1 is WNHNN and CDR2 SYGVQD (reference sequence). CDR3: CASSRRQGSYEQYF. In DNA form, the CDR3 reads TGCGCCAGCAGTCGCAGACAGGGGTCCTACGAGCAGTACTTC.

The V gene is TRBV6-1, the J gene TRBJ1-5; 9 bases match TRBD1. Germline V CDR1 and CDR2: MNHNS, SASEGT. The V and J ends lost 4 bases and 3 bases, in that order; junction bases with no gene match: 10. CDR3 length: 17 amino acids. The CDR3, as DNA: TGTGCCAGCAGTGGACAGGGGGAGAGTGGGAACAATCAGCCCCAGCATTTT. As protein: CASSGQGESGNNQPQHF.

This chain connects TRBV5-1 to TRBJ1-2; D gene unclear. Trimming removed 4 bases from V and 2 bases from J, with 6 bases in between. This CDR3 has 12 amino acids. Looked up from germline, CDR1 is SGHRS and CDR2 is YFSETQ. CDR3 nucleotide sequence: TGCGCCAGCAGCGACGGGAACTATGGCTACACCTTC. Its translation is CASSDGNYGYTF.

This chain uses TRBV19 with TRBJ1-5; perhaps TRBD1 as D (5 bases). The CDR3 length is 13 residues. The germline V and J ends were trimmed by 7 bases and 2 bases, with 9 bases remaining between them. The germline V gene has CDR1 LNHDA and CDR2 SQIVND (reference sequence). This chain's CDR3 is CASMGERNQPQHF. The CDR3 DNA reads as TGTGCCAGTATGGGGGAGCGCAATCAGCCCCAGCATTTT.

This sequence joins TRBV10-3 and TRBJ2-2, with TRBD2 as a possible D gene (6 bases). The ends were cut back, 7 bases at V and 4 bases at J, with 10 bases in the middle. Germline V gene sequence: CDR1 ENHRY, CDR2 SYGVKD. The CDR3 is made up of 13 amino acids. The CDR3 spells CAITGTSTGELFF. Written as DNA, the CDR3 is TGTGCCATCACCGGGACTTCCACCGGGGAGCTGTTTTTT.

This chain uses TRBV6-5 with TRBJ2-7; D possibly corresponds to TRBD2 (6 bases). Deletions cut 4 bases from V and 0 bases from J, with 16 bases between. Germline V CDR1 and CDR2: MNHEY, SVGAGI. The length of the CDR3 is 16 residues. CDR3 nucleotide sequence: TGTGCCAGCAGTTCAGGTGGGACGGAGGGCTCCTACGAGCAGTACTTC. Protein: CASSSGGTEGSYEQYF.

The gene calls are TRBV24-1 and TRBJ2-3, with TRBD2 as a possible D gene (6 bases). CDR3 length: 18 residues. The V and J ends lost 3 bases and 0 bases respectively, with 18 bases between them. Germline V gene sequence: CDR1 KGHDR, CDR2 SFDVKD. CDR3 residues: CATSDGDSFCISTDTQYF. CDR3 DNA: TGTGCCACCAGTGATGGGGACTCCTTCTGTATTAGCACAGATACGCAGTATTTT.

The rearrangement joins TRBV12-3 or TRBV12-4 to TRBJ2-3; D is unresolved. CDR3 length: 13 residues. The V end lost 4 bases, the J end lost 8 bases, and 13 bases lay between the germline ends. CDR3 nucleotides: TGTGCCAGCAGTTATCGCGGCGGAAGTACGCAGTATTTT. It specifies CASSYRGGSTQYF.